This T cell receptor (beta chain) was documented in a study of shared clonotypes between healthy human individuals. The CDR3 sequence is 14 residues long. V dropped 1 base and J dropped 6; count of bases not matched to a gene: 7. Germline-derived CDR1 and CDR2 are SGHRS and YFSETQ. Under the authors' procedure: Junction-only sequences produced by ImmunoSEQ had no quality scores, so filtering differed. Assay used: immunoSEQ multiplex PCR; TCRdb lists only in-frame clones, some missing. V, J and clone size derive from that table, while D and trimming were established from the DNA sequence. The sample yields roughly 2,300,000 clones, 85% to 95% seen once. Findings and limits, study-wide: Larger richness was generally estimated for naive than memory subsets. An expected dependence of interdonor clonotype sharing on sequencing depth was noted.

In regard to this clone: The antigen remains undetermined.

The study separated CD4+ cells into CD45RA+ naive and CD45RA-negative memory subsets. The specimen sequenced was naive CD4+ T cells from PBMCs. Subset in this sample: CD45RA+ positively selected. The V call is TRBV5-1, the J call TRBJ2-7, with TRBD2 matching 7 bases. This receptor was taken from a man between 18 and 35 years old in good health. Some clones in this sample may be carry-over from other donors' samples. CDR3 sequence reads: CASSLLGGAREQYF. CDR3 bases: TGCGCCAGCAGCTTGCTGGGAGGGGCTCGCGAGCAGTACTTC. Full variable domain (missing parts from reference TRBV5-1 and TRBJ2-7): KAGVTQTPRYLIKTRGQQVTLSCSPISGHRSVSWYQQTPGQGLQFLFEYFSETQRNKGNFPGRFSGRQFSNSRSEMNVSTLELGDSALYLCASSLLGGAREQYFGPGTRLTVT.